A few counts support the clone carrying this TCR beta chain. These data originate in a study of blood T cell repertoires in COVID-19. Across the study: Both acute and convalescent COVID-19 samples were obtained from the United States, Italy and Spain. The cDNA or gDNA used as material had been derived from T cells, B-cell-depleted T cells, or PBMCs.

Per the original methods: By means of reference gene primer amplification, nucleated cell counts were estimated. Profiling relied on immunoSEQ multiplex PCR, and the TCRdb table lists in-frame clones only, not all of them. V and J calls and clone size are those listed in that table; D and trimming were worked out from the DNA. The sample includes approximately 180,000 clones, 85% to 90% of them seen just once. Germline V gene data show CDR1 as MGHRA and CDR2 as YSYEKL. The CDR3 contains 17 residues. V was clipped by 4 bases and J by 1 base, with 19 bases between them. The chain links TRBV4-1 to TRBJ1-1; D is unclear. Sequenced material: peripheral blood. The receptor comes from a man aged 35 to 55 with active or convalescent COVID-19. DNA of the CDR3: TGCGCCAGCAGCCTACAAAGGTCGGTAAACAGGAACACTGAAGCTTTCTTT. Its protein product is CASSLQRSVNRNTEAFF.